The 4 T cell receptor beta chains below all came from one sample that was sequenced in a study of cytomegalovirus exposure and HLA in healthy donors. PCR used 60 Vbeta primers and 13 Jbeta primers. Produced via immunoSEQ multiplex PCR; TCRdb's table is partial and in-frame only. The data hold about 62,000 clones, with under 80% observed a single time. Material: PBMCs. The receptor source for this set is a woman under 40 in good health and CMV-seronegative.

This clone was seen a few times. This chain connects TRBV5-1 to TRBJ2-7; 11 bases match TRBD1. The germline V gene has CDR1 SGHRS and CDR2 YFSETQ. The CDR3 covers 12 residues. Trimming removed 5 bases from V and 6 bases from J; junction bases left unmatched: 1. The CDR3: CASRGTGGEQYV. In DNA form, the CDR3 reads TGCGCCAGCAGGGGGACAGGGGGCGAGCAGTACGTC.

The chain uses TRBV29-1 and TRBJ2-1; TRBD2 matches at 14 bases. The CDR3 covers 16 residues. The ends lost 6 bases at V and 4 bases at J; junction bases unmatched: 8. CDR1 and CDR2 from the germline V gene are SQVTM and ANQGSEA. CDR3 loop: CSVAGTSGGGYNEQFF. In DNA form, the CDR3 reads TGCAGCGTCGCGGGGACTAGCGGGGGTGGATACAATGAGCAGTTCTTC.

There are a few counts of this clone. The J gene is TRBJ1-6, the V gene TRBV5-6; TRBD1 matches 9 bases. CDR3 length: 15 amino acids. In germline, CDR1 is SGHDT, CDR2 YYEEEE. The trim removed 4 bases at V and 9 bases at J, leaving 8 bases unmatched. CDR3 in DNA: TGTGCCAGCAGCCGCAGGACAGGGGCTGGTTCACCCCTCCACTTT. It codes for CASSRRTGAGSPLHF.

This clone turned up a few times. This chain uses TRBV4-3 with TRBJ1-4, with no clear D. Trimming left V 1 base short and J 7 bases short, with 7 bases between. The germline CDR1 and CDR2 sequences are LGHNA and YSLEER. The CDR3 has 13 amino acids. In DNA, the CDR3 is TGCGCCAGCAGCCAAGGTGCAGGTGAAAAACTGTTTTTT. Translating gives CASSQGAGEKLFF.